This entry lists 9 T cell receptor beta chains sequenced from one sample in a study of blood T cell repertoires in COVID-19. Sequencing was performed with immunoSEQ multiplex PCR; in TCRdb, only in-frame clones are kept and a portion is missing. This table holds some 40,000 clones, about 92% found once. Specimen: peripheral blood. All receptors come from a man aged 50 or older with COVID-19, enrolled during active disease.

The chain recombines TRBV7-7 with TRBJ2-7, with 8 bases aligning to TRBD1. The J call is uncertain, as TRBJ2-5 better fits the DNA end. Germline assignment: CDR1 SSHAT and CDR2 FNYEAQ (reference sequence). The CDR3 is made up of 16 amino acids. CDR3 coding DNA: TGTGCCAGCAGCTTGAGTACAGGGGGATCCCTAGAGACCCAGTACTTC. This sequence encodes CASSLSTGGSLETQYF.

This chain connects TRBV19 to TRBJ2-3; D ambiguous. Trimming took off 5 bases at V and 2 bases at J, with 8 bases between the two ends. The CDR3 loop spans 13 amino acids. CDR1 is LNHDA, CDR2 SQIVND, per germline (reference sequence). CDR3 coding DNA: TGTGCCAGTAGTCCCCCCTACACAGATACGCAGTATTTT. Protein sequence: CASSPPYTDTQYF.

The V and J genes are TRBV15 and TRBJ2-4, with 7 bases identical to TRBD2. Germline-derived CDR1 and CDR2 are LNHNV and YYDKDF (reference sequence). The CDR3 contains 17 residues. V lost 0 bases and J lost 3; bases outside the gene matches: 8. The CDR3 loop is CATSREPLAAIKNIQYF. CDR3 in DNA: TGTGCCACCAGCAGAGAACCTCTAGCGGCAATCAAAAACATTCAGTACTTC.

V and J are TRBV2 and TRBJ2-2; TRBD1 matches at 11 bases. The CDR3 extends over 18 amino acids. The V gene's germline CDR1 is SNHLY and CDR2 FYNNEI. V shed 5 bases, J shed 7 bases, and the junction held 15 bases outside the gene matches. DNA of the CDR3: TGTGCCAGCAGTTGGACAGGGGGCGAACCCCGAATCGGCGGGGAGCTGTTTTTT. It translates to CASSWTGGEPRIGGELFF.

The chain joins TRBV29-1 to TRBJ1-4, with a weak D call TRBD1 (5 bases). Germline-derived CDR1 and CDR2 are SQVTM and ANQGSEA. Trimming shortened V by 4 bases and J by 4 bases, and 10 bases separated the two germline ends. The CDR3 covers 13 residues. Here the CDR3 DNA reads TGCAGCGTTGCACGGGGGTATAATGAAAAACTGTTTTTT. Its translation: CSVARGYNEKLFF.

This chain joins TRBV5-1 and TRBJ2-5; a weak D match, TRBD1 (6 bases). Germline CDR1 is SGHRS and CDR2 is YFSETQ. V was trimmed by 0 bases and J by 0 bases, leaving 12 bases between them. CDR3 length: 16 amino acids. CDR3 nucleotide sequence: TGCGCCAGCAGCTTGGCTCAGGGGACGTACCAAGAGACCCAGTACTTC. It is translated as CASSLAQGTYQETQYF. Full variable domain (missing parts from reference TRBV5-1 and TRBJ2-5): KAGVTQTPRYLIKTRGQQVTLSCSPISGHRSVSWYQQTPGQGLQFLFEYFSETQRNKGNFPGRFSGRQFSNSRSEMNVSTLELGDSALYLCASSLAQGTYQETQYFGPGTRLLVL.

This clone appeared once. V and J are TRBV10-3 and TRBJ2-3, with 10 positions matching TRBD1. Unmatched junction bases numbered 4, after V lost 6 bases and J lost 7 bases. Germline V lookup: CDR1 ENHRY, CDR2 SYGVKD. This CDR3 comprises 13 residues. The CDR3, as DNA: TGTGCCATCAGCTGGGACAGGGGAAATACGCAGTATTTT. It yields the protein CAISWDRGNTQYF.

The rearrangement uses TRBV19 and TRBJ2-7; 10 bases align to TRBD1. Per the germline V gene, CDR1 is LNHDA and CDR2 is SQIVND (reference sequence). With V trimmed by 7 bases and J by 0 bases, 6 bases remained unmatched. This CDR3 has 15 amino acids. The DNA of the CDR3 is TGTGCCAGTATGGAGGACAGGGGGAGCTCCTACGAGCAGTACTTC. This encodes CASMEDRGSSYEQYF.

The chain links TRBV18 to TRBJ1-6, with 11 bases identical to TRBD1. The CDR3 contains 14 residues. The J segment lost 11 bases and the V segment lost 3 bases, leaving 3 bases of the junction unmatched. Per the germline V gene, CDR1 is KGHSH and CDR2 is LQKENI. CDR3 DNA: TGTGCCAGCTCACCGGGACAGGGGGATCCACCCCTCCACTTT. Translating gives CASSPGQGDPPLHF.